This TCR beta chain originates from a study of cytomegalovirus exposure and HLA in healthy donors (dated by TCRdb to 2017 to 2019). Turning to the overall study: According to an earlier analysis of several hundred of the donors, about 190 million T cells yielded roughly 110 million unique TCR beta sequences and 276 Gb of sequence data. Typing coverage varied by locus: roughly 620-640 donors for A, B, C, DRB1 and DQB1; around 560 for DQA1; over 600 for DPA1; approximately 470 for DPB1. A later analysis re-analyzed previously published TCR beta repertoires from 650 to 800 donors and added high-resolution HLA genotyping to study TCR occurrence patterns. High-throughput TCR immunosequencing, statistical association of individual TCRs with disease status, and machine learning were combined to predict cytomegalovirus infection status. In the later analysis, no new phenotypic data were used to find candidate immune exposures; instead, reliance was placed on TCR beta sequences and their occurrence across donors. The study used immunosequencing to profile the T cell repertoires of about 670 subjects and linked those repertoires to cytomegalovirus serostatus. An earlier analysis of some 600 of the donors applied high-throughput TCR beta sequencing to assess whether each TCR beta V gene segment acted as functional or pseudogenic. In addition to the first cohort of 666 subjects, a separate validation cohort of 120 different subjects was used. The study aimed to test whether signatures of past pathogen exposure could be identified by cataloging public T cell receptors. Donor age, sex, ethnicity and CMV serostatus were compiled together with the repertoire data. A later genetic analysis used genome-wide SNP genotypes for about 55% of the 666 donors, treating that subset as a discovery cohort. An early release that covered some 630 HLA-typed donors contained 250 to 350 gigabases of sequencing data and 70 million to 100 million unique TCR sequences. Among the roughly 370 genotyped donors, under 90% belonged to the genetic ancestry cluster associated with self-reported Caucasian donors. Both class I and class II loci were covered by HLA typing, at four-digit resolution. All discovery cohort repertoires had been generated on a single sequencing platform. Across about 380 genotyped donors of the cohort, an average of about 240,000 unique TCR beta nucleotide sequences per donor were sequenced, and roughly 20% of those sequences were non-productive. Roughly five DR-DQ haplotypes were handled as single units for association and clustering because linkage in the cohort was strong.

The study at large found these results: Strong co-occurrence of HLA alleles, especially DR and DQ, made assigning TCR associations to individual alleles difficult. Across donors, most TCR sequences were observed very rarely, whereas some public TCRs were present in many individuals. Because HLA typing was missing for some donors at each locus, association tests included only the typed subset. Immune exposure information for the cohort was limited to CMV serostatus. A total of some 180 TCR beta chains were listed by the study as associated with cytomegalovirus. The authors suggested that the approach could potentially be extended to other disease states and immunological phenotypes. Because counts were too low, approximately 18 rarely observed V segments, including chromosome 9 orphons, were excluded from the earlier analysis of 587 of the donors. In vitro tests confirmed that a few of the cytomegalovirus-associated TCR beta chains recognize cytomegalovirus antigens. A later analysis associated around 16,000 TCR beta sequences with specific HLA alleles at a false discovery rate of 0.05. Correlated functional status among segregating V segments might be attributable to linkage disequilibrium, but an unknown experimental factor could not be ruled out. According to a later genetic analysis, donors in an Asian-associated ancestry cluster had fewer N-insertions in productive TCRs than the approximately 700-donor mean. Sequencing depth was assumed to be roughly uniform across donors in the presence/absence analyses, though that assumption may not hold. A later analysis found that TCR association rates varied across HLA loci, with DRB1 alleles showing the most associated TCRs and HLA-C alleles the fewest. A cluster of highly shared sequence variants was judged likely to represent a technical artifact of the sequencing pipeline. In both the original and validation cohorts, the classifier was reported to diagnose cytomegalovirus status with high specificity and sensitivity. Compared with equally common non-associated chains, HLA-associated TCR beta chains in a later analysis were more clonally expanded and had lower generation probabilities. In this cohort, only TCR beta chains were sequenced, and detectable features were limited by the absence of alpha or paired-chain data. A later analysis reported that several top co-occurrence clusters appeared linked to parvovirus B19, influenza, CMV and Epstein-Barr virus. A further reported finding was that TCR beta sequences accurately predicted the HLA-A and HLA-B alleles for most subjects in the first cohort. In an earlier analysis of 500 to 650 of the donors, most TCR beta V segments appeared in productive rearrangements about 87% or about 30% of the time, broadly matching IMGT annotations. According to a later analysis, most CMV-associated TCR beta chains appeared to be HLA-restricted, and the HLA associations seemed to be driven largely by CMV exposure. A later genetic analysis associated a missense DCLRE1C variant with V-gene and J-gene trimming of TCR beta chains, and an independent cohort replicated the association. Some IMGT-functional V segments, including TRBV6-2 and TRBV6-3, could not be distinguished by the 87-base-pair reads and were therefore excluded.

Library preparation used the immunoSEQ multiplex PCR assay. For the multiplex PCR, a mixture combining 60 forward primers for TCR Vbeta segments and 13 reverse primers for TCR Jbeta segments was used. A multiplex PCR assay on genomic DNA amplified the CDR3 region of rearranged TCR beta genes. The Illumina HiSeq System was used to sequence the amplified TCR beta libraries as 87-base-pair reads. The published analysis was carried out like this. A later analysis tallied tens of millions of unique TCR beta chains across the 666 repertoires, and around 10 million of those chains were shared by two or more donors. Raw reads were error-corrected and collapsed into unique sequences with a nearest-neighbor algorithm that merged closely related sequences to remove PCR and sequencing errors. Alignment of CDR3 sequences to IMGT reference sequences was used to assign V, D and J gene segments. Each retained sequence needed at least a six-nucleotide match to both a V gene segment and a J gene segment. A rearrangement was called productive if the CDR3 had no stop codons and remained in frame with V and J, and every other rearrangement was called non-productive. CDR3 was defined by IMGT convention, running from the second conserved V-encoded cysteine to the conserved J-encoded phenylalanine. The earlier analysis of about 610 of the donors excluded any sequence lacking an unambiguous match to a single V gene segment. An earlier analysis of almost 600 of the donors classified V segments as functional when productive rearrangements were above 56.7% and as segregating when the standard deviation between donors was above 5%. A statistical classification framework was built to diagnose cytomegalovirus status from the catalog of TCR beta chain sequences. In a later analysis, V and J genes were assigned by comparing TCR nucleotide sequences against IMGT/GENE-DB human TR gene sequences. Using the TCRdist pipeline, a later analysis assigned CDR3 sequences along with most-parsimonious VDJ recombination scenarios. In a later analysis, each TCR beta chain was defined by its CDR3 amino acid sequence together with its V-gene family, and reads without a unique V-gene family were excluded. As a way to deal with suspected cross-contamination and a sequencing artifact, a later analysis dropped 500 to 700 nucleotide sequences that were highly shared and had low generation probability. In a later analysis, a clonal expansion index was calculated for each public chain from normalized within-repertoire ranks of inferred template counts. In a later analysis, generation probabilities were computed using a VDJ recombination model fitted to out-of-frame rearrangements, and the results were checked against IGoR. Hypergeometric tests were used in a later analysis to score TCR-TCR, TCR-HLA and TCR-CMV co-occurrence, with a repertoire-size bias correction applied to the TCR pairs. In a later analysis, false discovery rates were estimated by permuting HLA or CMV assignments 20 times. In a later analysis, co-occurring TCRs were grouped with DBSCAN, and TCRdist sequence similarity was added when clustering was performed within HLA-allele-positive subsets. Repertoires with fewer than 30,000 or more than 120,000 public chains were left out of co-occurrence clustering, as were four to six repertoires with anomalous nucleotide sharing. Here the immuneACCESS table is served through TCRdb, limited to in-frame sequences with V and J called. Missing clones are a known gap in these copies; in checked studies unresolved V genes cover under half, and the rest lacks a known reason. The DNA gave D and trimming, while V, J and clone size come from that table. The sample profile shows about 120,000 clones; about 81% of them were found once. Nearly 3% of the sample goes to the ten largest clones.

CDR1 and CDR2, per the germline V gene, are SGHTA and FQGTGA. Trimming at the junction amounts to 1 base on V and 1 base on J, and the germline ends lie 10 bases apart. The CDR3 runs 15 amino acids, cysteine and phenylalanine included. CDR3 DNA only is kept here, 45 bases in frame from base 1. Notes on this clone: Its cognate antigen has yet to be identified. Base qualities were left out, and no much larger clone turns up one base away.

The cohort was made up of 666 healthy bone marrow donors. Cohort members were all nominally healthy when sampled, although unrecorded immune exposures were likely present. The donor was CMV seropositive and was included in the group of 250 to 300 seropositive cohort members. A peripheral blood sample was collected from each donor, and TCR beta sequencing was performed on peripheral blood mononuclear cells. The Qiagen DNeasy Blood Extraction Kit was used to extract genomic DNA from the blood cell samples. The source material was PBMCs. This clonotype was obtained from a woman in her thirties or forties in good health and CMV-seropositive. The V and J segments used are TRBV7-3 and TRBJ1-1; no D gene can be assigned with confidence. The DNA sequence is TGTGCCAGCAGCTTAAGCGCGGCTCCGAACACTGAAGCTTTCTTT. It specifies CASSLSAAPNTEAFF. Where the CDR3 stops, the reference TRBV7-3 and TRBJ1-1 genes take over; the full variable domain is GAGVSQTPSNKVTEKGKYVELRCDPISGHTALYWYRQSLGQGPEFLIYFQGTGAADDSGLPNDRFFAVRPEGSVSTLKIQRTERGDSAVYLCASSLSAAPNTEAFFGQGTRLTVV.